This T cell receptor (beta chain) was captured in a study of blood T cell repertoires in COVID-19 (dated by TCRdb to about 2020). Study-wide context: Samples from collaborators originated in the United States, Italy and Spain and spanned both the acute and convalescent phases of COVID-19. A freely available public database, intended as a resource for researchers studying the immune response to SARS-CoV-2, is where the repertoires were released. The prospective study material was composed of cDNA or gDNA derived from T cells, B-cell-depleted T cells, or PBMCs. HLA class I and class II types, where available, came from metadata supplied by the sample provider rather than from assay-based typing. A de-identified subject ID, COVID-19 status, age in years and sex were almost always included in the sample metadata. Samples came from the ongoing ImmuneRACE study (first 160 participants) plus 1,254 subjects from 6 global collaborators. The dataset comprised deeply sampled blood TCRbeta repertoires from subjects exposed to, actively infected with, or recovered from COVID-19. Results the study describes overall, beyond this receptor: The amount of clinical and demographic metadata varied by source and participant and was provided uncurated.

Enrolling through a virtual design, the prospective study's participants ranged in age from roughly 18 to 89 years and lived across more than 20 United States geographic areas. To assign participants to cohorts, the prospective study relied on clinical history that participants themselves reported in a screening survey and a study questionnaire. ImmuneRACE Cohort 3 recovered participants were defined by two consecutive negative NP/OP PCR tests, healthcare professional clearance, or symptom resolution. In the prospective study, whole blood, serum and a nasopharyngeal or oropharyngeal swab were collected from each participant by mobile phlebotomists. Prospective study participants could optionally give additional blood draws and questionnaires over an approximately 2-month period. Before DNA extraction, prospective study blood samples were shipped either frozen or at room temperature. The CDR3 holds 16 amino acids from the cysteine to the phenylalanine. Only CDR3 DNA is held: 48 bases, read in frame from base 1. CDR1 MNHEY and CDR2 SVGEGT are derived from the germline V gene. V sheds 2 bases and J sheds 4 bases, leaving 15 bases between their ends.

Of note for this clone: Its antigen target is currently unknown. No much larger clone exists at a distance of one base, and base qualities are not known.

TCRbeta CDR3 regions were amplified from genomic DNA using the immunoSEQ Assay, a bias-controlled multiplex PCR. The original pipeline was this. Nucleated cell counts per sample were estimated from amplification of reference gene primers within the assay. To quantify the absolute abundance of each unique TCRbeta CDR3 rearrangement, sequence reads were collapsed and filtered. For each sample, productive Simpson clonality was calculated by taking the square root of Simpson's diversity index across productive rearrangements. This is the immuneACCESS table as TCRdb keeps it, with only in-frame sequences that have V and J called. A part of the clones is gone; compared with another copy, unresolved V genes explain less than half, and the rest is unexplained. That table supplies the V and J calls and clone size; D and trimming were determined from the DNA. This sample gives hundreds of thousands of clones in total; roughly nine tenths of them show up just once. In total, the top ten clones hold more than 9% of the sample.

Sequencing used PBMCs or T cells enriched from blood (not recorded which). This receptor was identified in a woman aged 25-40 years who had recovered from COVID-19. The V gene is TRBV6-2 or TRBV6-3 and the J gene is TRBJ2-1; a weak D assignment points to TRBD2 (6 bases agree). The CDR3 here reads CASSYPQGLLYNEQFF. DNA sequence: TGTGCCAGCAGTTACCCGCAGGGACTCCTTTACAATGAGCAGTTCTTC.